These T cell receptor beta chains were read from a single sample in a study of shared clonotypes between healthy human individuals. The protocol was immunoSEQ multiplex PCR, while the TCRdb copy is restricted to in-frame clones and leaves out a portion. The table has approximately 600,000 clones, approximately 95% seen once; the top ten hold approximately 0.11%. Material for sequencing was naive CD8+ T cells sorted from blood. The receptors were sampled from a woman aged 25 to 39 in good health. Both conserved end residues are part of each CDR3. A D gene is named only where the DNA matches it firmly. Clone size is shown for a subset of rows, as once, few, many or a class of expanded clone.

abundance	j_gene	v_gene	d_gene	CDR3nt	CDR3aa
NA	TRBJ2-1	TRBV11-2	NA	TGTGCCAGCAGCTTAGACCCCAGGGTTGGGCAGTTCTTC	CASSLDPRVGQFF
NA	TRBJ2-7	TRBV7-9	TRBD2	TGTGCCAGCAGCTCCCTAGCGGAGGTCTACGAGCAGTACTTC	CASSSLAEVYEQYF
NA	TRBJ2-7	TRBV10-1	TRBD1	TGCGCCAGCCGACCGGGACAGGGGGACGAGCAGTACTTC	CASRPGQGDEQYF
NA	TRBJ2-1	TRBV4-2	TRBD2	TGTGCCAGCAGCCAAGATAGGGCGGGAGGGCCGGAGTTCTTC	CASSQDRAGGPEFF
NA	TRBJ1-6	TRBV19	NA	TGTGCCAGTAGTATGTCAGAGCCCCCTGACGCCTATAATTCACCCCTCCACTTT	CASSMSEPPDAYNSPLHF
NA	TRBJ2-3	TRBV10-3	NA	TGTGCCATCAGTGAGTCGGTCGCGACTACCGTAGAATCAGATACGCAGTATTTT	CAISESVATTVESDTQYF
NA	TRBJ2-1	TRBV19	NA	TGTGCCAGTAGTATTCTTGGCGGGATGAGGGTAAATGAGCAGTTCTTC	CASSILGGMRVNEQFF
NA	TRBJ2-7	TRBV2	NA	TGTGCCAGCGGGGAAAGCTCCTACGAGCAGTACTTC	CASGESSYEQYF
NA	TRBJ1-5	TRBV4-2	TRBD1	TGTGCCAGCAGCCAAGAGCAGGGGGGACGTGGCAATCAGCCCCAGCATTTT	CASSQEQGGRGNQPQHF
NA	TRBJ1-4	TRBV4-1	NA	TGCGCCAGCAGCCAAACTTGGGGAGAAAAACTGTTTTTT	CASSQTWGEKLFF
NA	TRBJ2-1	TRBV7-2	NA	TGTGCCAGCAGCTCGACGACAGCTTATAATGAGCAGTTCTTC	CASSSTTAYNEQFF
NA	TRBJ1-1	TRBV19	NA	TGTGCCAGTATGGGGGCAGGCGAAATGAACACTGAAGCTTTCTTT	CASMGAGEMNTEAFF
NA	TRBJ1-1	TRBV6-5	NA	TGTGCCAGCAGTTACTCGATTATGGTCGAGAACACTGAAGCTTTCTTT	CASSYSIMVENTEAFF
once	TRBJ2-5	TRBV28	NA	TGTGCCAGCAGTTTGCAGGGCGAGAAAAGAGAGACCCAGTACTTC	CASSLQGEKRETQYF
NA	TRBJ1-4	TRBV5-4	NA	TGTGCCAGCAGCCAGCCTCCCGGGGGAAAACTGTTTTTT	CASSQPPGGKLFF
NA	TRBJ2-7	TRBV7-9	NA	TGTGCCAGCAGCTTATTAGTATCCTACGAGCAGTACTTC	CASSLLVSYEQYF
NA	TRBJ2-7	TRBV19	TRBD2	TGTGCCAGTAGTATGTACCTAGCGGGGGACTACGAGCAGTACTTC	CASSMYLAGDYEQYF
once	TRBJ2-1	TRBV11-2	NA	TGTGCCAGCAGCGTTAGCAATGAGCAGTTCTTC	CASSVSNEQFF
few	TRBJ1-5	TRBV4-1	NA	TGCGCCAGCAGCCCCCGGGGAGTCGGGAAGCCCCAGCATTTT	CASSPRGVGKPQHF
NA	TRBJ2-7	TRBV16	NA	TGTGCCAGCAGCCAACAGAGCTCCTACGAGCAGTACTTC	CASSQQSSYEQYF
NA	TRBJ2-1	TRBV27	TRBD2	TGTGCCAGCACATCGGGGGAGGGCCCCTCCTACAATGAGCAGTTCTTC	CASTSGEGPSYNEQFF
NA	TRBJ2-1	TRBV7-2	NA	TGTGCCAGCAGCTTAGCGCCTTTTTCCGAATCCTACAATGAGCAGTTCTTC	CASSLAPFSESYNEQFF
NA	TRBJ1-5	TRBV19	NA	TGTGCCAGTAGTATACGAGATAGCAATCAGCCCCAGCATTTT	CASSIRDSNQPQHF